This paragraph reports one TCR beta chain. What it binds is unknown. Sequencing was performed with immunoSEQ multiplex PCR; in TCRdb, only in-frame clones are kept and a portion is missing. The sample has 98,000 or so clones, roughly 94% seen once. This record comes from a study of OX40 agonist ivuxolimab in advanced cancers. As for the study in general: The dose-escalation cohort was roughly 83% male, with a mean age of approximately 62 years, ranging about 23 to 90. General study results and limits: Determination of antigen specificity was not performed for the expanded peripheral T cells.

Patients with autoimmune history or systemic immunosuppression were excluded. The CDR3 spans 12 residues. The V gene's germline CDR1 is LNHDA and CDR2 SQIVND (reference sequence). Trimming took 10 bases from V and 7 from J, leaving 14 bases between them. This clonotype originated in an adult with an advanced solid tumor such as melanoma, head and neck, liver or kidney cancer. The V and J genes are TRBV19 and TRBJ2-1, with D tentatively TRBD2 (7 bases). The source material was CD4+ or CD8+ T cells sorted from blood, sampled in a trial of the OX40 agonist ivuxolimab. CDR3: CATKGGANEQFF. In nucleotides, the CDR3 is TGTGCCACTAAGGGGGGGGCTAATGAGCAGTTCTTC.